The rows below give T cell receptor beta chains drawn from one sample of a study of blood T cell repertoires in COVID-19. The protocol was immunoSEQ multiplex PCR, while the TCRdb copy is restricted to in-frame clones and leaves out a portion. The sample has about 280,000 clones, 87% seen once. The sequencing sample was made of PBMCs or T cells enriched from blood (not recorded which). All receptors come from a woman in her 40s who had recovered from COVID-19. Each CDR3 is given with its conserved first and last residue. A D gene is named only where the DNA matches it firmly. Clone size is not always given. Where it is, it says once, few, many or a class for expanded clones.

j_call	clone_size	v_call	d_call	cdr3_nt	cdr3_aa
TRBJ2-6	NA	TRBV4-1	NA	TGCGCCAGCAGCCAAGATTACGGTAGCTCTGGGGCCAACGTCCTGACTTTC	CASSQDYGSSGANVLTF
TRBJ2-1	once	TRBV6-1	TRBD1	TGTGCCAGCAGTGAAAGACAGGGGGGGGCCGATGAGCAGTTCTTC	CASSERQGGADEQFF
TRBJ2-5	NA	TRBV7-3	NA	TGTGCCAGCAGCATAGGGCTTGGGGGGTTTGAGACCCAGTACTTC	CASSIGLGGFETQYF
TRBJ2-1	NA	TRBV7-9	TRBD2	TGTGCCAGCAGCCCCGGACTAGCGCAGAACAATGAGCAGTTCTTC	CASSPGLAQNNEQFF
TRBJ1-1	few	TRBV5-1	NA	TGCGCCAGCAGCTTGGGTTCGGGGACTGAAGCTTTCTTT	CASSLGSGTEAFF
TRBJ1-5	NA	TRBV7-2	TRBD1	TGTGCCAGCAGCTTAACAGGGGTCAATCAGCCCCAGCATTTT	CASSLTGVNQPQHF
TRBJ1-2	NA	TRBV20-1	TRBD1	TGCTGCCTGACAGGGAACTATGGCTACACCTTC	CCLTGNYGYTF
TRBJ1-1	NA	TRBV7-2	NA	TGTGCCAGCAGCTTCCGGACAGACAACACTGAAGCTTTCTTT	CASSFRTDNTEAFF
TRBJ1-4	NA	TRBV28	TRBD1	TGTGCCAGCAGTTCGGGAGGGGGCGGTGAAAAACTGTTTTTT	CASSSGGGGEKLFF
TRBJ2-7	NA	TRBV30	TRBD2	TGTGCCTGGAGTCCCAGCGGGAGTTCCTACGAGCAGTACTTC	CAWSPSGSSYEQYF
TRBJ1-6	NA	TRBV28	TRBD1	TGTGCCAGCAGCCAGCAGGGGGACAATTCACCCCTCCACTTT	CASSQQGDNSPLHF
TRBJ2-5	NA	TRBV18	TRBD2	TGTGCCAGCTCACCACGGGGGACTAGCGGGGGACAAGAGACCCAGTACTTC	CASSPRGTSGGQETQYF
TRBJ2-5	many	TRBV11-1	NA	TGTGCCAGGAACCCTAAAGAGACCCAGTACTTC	CARNPKETQYF
TRBJ2-2	NA	TRBV7-2	NA	TGTGCCAGCAGCTCCTCTAGCAGATCCGGGGAGCTGTTTTTT	CASSSSSRSGELFF
TRBJ1-2	NA	TRBV19	TRBD1	TGTGCCACTAGGGACAGGAGTACCTATGGCTACACCTTC	CATRDRSTYGYTF
TRBJ2-5	NA	TRBV19	NA	TGTGCCAGTAGTATGAGACAGCAAGAGACCCAGTACTTC	CASSMRQQETQYF
TRBJ2-3	NA	TRBV7-9	TRBD2	TGTGCCAGCAGCTTAGCGCCGGGACTAGCGGGAGGAGGCGCAGATACGCAGTATTTT	CASSLAPGLAGGGADTQYF
TRBJ1-6	NA	TRBV28	NA	TGTGCCAGCAGCCTAGGAGTTCAGCAAAATACACCCCTCCACTTT	CASSLGVQQNTPLHF
TRBJ2-5	NA	TRBV4-3	NA	TGCGCCAGCAGCCAAGGGGGGGTCCAAGAGACCCAGTACTTC	CASSQGGVQETQYF
TRBJ2-5	once	TRBV7-2	TRBD1	TGTGCCAGCAGCATGGGACAGGGGGAAGGAGAGACCCAGTACTTC	CASSMGQGEGETQYF
TRBJ1-2	NA	TRBV9	NA	TGTGCCAGCAGCGCCCAAGCGGCGGCTAACTATGGCTACACCTTC	CASSAQAAANYGYTF
TRBJ2-2	NA	TRBV27	TRBD1	TGTGCCAGCAGCAGGACAGGTTTGGCCGGGGAGCTGTTTTTT	CASSRTGLAGELFF
TRBJ2-5	NA	TRBV2	TRBD1	TGTGCCAGCAGGGAAGACAGGGGAGGAGAGACCCAGTACTTC	CASREDRGGETQYF
TRBJ1-2	NA	TRBV7-8	TRBD1	TGTGCCAGCAGCTCCGTGGACAGGGGCTATGGCTACACCTTC	CASSSVDRGYGYTF
TRBJ1-5	NA	TRBV2	TRBD1	TGTGCCAGCAGTTTCGACAGGGTCGGTCAGCCCCAGCATTTT	CASSFDRVGQPQHF
TRBJ2-2	few	TRBV14	NA	TGTGCCAGCAGCCCAAATCACGGGGAGAACACCGGGGAGCTGTTTTTT	CASSPNHGENTGELFF
TRBJ1-1	NA	TRBV30	NA	TGTGCCTGGACACGAGGGGGGGTCACTGAAGCTTTCTTT	CAWTRGGVTEAFF
TRBJ1-6	NA	TRBV4-2	NA	TGTGCCAGCAGCCCCCAGGGGCAGAATTCACCCCTCCACTTT	CASSPQGQNSPLHF
TRBJ2-7	NA	TRBV28	TRBD2	TGTGCCAGCGCCACCGGGGGGGTGGTGGCCTACGAGCAGTACTTC	CASATGGVVAYEQYF
TRBJ2-7	NA	TRBV20-1	TRBD2	TGCAGTCCCGGGAGGGCCTACGAGCAGTACTTC	CSPGRAYEQYF
TRBJ2-5	NA	TRBV6-5	TRBD2	TGTGCCAGCAGTTATGGTGCTAGCGGGTCTCAAGAGACCCAGTACTTC	CASSYGASGSQETQYF
TRBJ2-7	few	TRBV7-2	TRBD1	TGTGCCAGCAGCTTATCTACAGGGGCCTACGAGCAGTACTTC	CASSLSTGAYEQYF
TRBJ2-6	once	TRBV19	NA	TGTGCCAGTAGCCAGGGGTCCGGGGCCAACGTCCTGACTTTC	CASSQGSGANVLTF
TRBJ1-2	NA	TRBV28	NA	TGTGCCAGCAGTTTACAGGGTGGCTATGGCTACACCTTC	CASSLQGGYGYTF
TRBJ2-3	NA	TRBV18	TRBD1	TGTGCCAGCTCACCGAGGGGGACAGGGGGCGCAGATACGCAGTATTTT	CASSPRGTGGADTQYF
TRBJ2-3	NA	TRBV3-1/TRBV3-2	TRBD1	TGTGCCAGCAGCCGTGGACAGGGGAGAGCAGATACGCAGTATTTT	CASSRGQGRADTQYF
TRBJ2-1	NA	TRBV4-3	NA	TGCGCCAGCAGCCAAGACGGCGGTTCCCCCTACAATGAGCAGTTCTTC	CASSQDGGSPYNEQFF
TRBJ2-1	NA	TRBV3-1/TRBV3-2	TRBD2	TGTGCCAGCAGCCACACGGGGACTAGCGGGAAGAATGAGCAGTTCTTC	CASSHTGTSGKNEQFF
TRBJ1-2	NA	TRBV5-1	TRBD1	TGCGCCAGCAGTGACCCGACAGGGTACCCGAACTATGGCTACACCTTC	CASSDPTGYPNYGYTF
TRBJ2-1	NA	TRBV28	TRBD2	TGTGTAGCGGGACGTCCTTACAATGAGCAGTTCTTC	CVAGRPYNEQFF
TRBJ2-1	NA	TRBV7-3	TRBD2	TGTGCCAGCAGCCCTCGAGTAGCGGGAGTTAATGAGCAGTTCTTC	CASSPRVAGVNEQFF
TRBJ2-7	NA	TRBV6-2/TRBV6-3	NA	TGTGCCAGCAGTTTCCCCCGCGGGATCTCCTACGAGCAGTACTTC	CASSFPRGISYEQYF
TRBJ1-2	once	TRBV7-9	NA	TGTGCCAGCAGCGAAAGAGGTTTTGGCTACACCTTC	CASSERGFGYTF
TRBJ2-5	NA	TRBV7-8	NA	TGTGCCAGCAGCTCTGAGCGAGGACAAGAGACCCAGTACTTC	CASSSERGQETQYF
TRBJ1-4	few	TRBV15	NA	TGTGCCACCAGGAGGGACACCACTGAAAAACTGTTTTTT	CATRRDTTEKLFF
TRBJ2-1	NA	TRBV19	TRBD2	TGTGCCAGTAGTGTTAGTGGTCGGGGGGGCTACAATGAGCAGTTCTTC	CASSVSGRGGYNEQFF
TRBJ2-6	NA	TRBV7-8	NA	TGTGCCAGCACCCTGGGCTTCAACAGGGCCTCCGGGGCCAACGTCCTGACTTTC	CASTLGFNRASGANVLTF
TRBJ1-2	NA	TRBV4-1	TRBD1	TGCGCCAGCAGCTTTCGGGGTGGGACAGGGACTCACTATGGCTACACCTTC	CASSFRGGTGTHYGYTF
TRBJ2-7	NA	TRBV28	NA	TGTGCCAGCAGGCCTGGAGGGGCGCCCTACGAGCAGTACTTC	CASRPGGAPYEQYF
TRBJ1-1	few	TRBV7-3	TRBD1	TGTGCCAGCAGCTTGACAGGGGGCACGTTCGGCCGAAACACTGAAGCTTTCTTT	CASSLTGGTFGRNTEAFF
TRBJ1-4	NA	TRBV7-2	NA	TGTGCCAGCAGCCAACAGACGTACCCTAATGAAAAACTGTTTTTT	CASSQQTYPNEKLFF
TRBJ2-7	NA	TRBV7-2	TRBD2	TGTGCCAGCGACTCGAAGGGGGGTAGCGGGAGAGACGAGCAGTACTTC	CASDSKGGSGRDEQYF
TRBJ2-1	NA	TRBV7-9	TRBD2	TGTGCCAGCAGCTTAGTGGGACTAGCGGAACACAATGAGCAGTTCTTC	CASSLVGLAEHNEQFF
TRBJ2-3	NA	TRBV18	NA	TGTGCCAGCTCATCCGGACTGTCGGTACGCAAGTATTTT	CASSSGLSVRKYF
TRBJ2-3	NA	TRBV28	NA	TGTGCCAGCAGTGAGGGGGCAGATACGCAGTATTTT	CASSEGADTQYF
TRBJ1-2	NA	TRBV28	NA	TGTGCCAGCAGTTTACGGGGGTACGGTAACTATGGCTACACCTTC	CASSLRGYGNYGYTF
TRBJ1-5	NA	TRBV2	NA	TGTGCCAGCAGTGAACTTGGTTCAGGGCGCAATCAGCCCCAGCATTTT	CASSELGSGRNQPQHF
TRBJ2-3	NA	TRBV24-1	TRBD2	TGTGCCACCAGTGACCCCGGACTAGCGAACACAGATACGCAGTATTTT	CATSDPGLANTDTQYF
TRBJ2-7	few	TRBV7-9	NA	TGTGCCAGCAGCGATAAGGGAGGTGAGGTCGAGCAGTACTTC	CASSDKGGEVEQYF